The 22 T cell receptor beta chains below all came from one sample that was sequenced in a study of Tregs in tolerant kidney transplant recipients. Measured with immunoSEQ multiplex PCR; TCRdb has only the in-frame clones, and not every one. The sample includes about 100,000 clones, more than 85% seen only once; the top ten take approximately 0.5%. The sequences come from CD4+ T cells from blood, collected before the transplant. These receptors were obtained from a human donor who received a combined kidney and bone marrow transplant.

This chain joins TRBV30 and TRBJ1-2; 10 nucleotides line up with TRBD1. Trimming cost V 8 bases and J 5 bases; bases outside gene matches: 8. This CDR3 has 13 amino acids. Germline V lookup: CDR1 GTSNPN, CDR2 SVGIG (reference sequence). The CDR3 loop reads CAQTGGLFYGYTF. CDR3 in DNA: TGTGCCCAGACAGGGGGCCTTTTTTATGGCTACACCTTC.

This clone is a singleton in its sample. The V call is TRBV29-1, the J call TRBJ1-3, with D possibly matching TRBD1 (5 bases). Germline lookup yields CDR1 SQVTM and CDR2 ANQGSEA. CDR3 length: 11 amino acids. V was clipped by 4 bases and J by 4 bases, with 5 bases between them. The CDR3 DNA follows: TGCAGCGTTGCAGGGGGAAACACCATATATTTT. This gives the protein CSVAGGNTIYF.

CDR3 coding DNA: TGTGCCAGCAGCTGGGCAGCCGCCGACTACGAGCAGTACTTC. It codes for CASSWAAADYEQYF. The genes are TRBV7-2 and TRBJ2-7, with D unresolved. The CDR3 totals 14 residues. CDR1 SGHTA and CDR2 FQGNSA come from the germline V gene. The V and J ends lost 4 bases and 3 bases respectively, with 13 bases between them.

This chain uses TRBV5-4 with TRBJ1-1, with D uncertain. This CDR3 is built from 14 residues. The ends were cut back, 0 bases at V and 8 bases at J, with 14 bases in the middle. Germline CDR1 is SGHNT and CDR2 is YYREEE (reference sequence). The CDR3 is CASSLAIYGGEAFF. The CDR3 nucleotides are TGTGCCAGCAGCTTGGCCATATATGGAGGCGAAGCTTTCTTT.

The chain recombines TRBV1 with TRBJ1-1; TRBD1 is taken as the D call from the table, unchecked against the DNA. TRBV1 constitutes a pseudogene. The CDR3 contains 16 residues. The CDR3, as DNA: TGCACCAGCAGCCAAGCTTTGACAGCTTTTGACACTGAAGCTTTCTTT. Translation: CTSSQALTAFDTEAFF.

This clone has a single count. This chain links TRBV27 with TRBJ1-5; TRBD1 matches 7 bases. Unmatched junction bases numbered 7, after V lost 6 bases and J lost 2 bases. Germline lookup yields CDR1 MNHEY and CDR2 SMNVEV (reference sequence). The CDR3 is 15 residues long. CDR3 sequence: CASSEGGAGNQPQHF. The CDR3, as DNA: TGTGCCAGCAGCGAAGGGGGCGCGGGCAATCAGCCCCAGCATTTT.

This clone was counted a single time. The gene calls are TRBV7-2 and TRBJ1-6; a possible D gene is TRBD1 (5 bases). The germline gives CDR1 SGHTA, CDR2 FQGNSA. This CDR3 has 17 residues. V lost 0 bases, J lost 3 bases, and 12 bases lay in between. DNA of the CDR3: TGTGCCAGCAGCTTAGCGTTTGGGGCTGACTATAATTCACCCCTCCACTTT. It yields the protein CASSLAFGADYNSPLHF.

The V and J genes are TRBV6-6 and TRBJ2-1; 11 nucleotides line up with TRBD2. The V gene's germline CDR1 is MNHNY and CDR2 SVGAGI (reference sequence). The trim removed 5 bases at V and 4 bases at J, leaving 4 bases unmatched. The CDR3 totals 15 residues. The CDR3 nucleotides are TGTGCCAGCAGTCCGCGACTAGCGGGGTACAATGAGCAGTTCTTC. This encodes CASSPRLAGYNEQFF.

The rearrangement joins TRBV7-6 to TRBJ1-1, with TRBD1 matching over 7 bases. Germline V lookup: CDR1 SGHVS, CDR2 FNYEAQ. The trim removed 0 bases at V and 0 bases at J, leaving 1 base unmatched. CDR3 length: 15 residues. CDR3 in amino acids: CASSLAGTVNTEAFF. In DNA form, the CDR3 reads TGTGCCAGCAGCTTAGCCGGGACAGTGAACACTGAAGCTTTCTTT.

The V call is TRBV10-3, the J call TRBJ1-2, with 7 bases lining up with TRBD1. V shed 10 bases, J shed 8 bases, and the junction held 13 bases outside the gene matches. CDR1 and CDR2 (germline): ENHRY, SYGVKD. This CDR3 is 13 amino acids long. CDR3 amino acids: CATSTGEEYGYTF. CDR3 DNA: TGTGCCACTTCTACAGGGGAGGAATACGGCTACACCTTC.

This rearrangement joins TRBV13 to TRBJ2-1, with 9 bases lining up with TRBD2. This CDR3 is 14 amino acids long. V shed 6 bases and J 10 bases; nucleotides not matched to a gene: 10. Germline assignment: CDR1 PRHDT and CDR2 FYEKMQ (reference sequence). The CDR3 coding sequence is TGTGCCAGCAGGAATGCGGGGGGGCCTGGGGAGCAGTTCTTC. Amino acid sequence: CASRNAGGPGEQFF.

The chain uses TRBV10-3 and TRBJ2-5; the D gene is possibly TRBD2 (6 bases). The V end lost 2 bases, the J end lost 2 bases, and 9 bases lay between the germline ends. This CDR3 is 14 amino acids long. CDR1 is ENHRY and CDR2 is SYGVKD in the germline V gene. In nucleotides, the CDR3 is TGTGCCATCAGTGAGCGGGGGAGACAAGAGACCCAGTACTTC. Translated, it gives CAISERGRQETQYF.

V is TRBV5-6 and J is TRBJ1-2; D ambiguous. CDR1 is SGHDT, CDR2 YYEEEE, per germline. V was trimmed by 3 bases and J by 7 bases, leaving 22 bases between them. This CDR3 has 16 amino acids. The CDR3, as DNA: TGTGCCAGCAGCTGGGGAGGAACTCATCAGTCCCTTGGCTACACCTTC. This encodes CASSWGGTHQSLGYTF.

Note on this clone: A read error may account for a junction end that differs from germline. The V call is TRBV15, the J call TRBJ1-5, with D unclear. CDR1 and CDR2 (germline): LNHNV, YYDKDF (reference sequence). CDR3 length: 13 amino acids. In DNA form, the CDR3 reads TGTGCCACCGGCAGAGATCCGGGTCAGCCCCAGCATTTT. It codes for CATGRDPGQPQHF.

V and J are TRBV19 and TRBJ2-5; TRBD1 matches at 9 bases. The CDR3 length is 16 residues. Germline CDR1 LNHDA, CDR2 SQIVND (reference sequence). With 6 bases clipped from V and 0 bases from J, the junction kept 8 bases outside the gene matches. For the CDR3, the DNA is TGTGCCAGTAGCTCCCCCGGGACAGGGTACCAAGAGACCCAGTACTTC. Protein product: CASSSPGTGYQETQYF.

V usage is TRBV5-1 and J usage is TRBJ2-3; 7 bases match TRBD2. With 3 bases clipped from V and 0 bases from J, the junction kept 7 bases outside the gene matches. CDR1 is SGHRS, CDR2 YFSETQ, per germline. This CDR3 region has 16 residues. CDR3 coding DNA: TGCGCCAGCAGCTCGCCGGGACTAATCAGCACAGATACGCAGTATTTT. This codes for CASSSPGLISTDTQYF.

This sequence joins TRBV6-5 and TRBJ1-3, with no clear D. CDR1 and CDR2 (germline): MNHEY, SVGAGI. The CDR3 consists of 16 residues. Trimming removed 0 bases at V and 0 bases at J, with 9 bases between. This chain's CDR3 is CASSYSPGTSGNTIYF. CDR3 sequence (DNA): TGTGCCAGCAGTTACTCGCCAGGCACCTCTGGAAACACCATATATTTT.

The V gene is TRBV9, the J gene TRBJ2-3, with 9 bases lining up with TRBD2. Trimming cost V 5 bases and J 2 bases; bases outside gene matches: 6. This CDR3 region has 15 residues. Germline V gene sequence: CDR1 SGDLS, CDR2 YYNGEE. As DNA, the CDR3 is TGTGCCAGCAGTTATGTAGCGGGAGACACAGATACGCAGTATTTT. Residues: CASSYVAGDTDTQYF.

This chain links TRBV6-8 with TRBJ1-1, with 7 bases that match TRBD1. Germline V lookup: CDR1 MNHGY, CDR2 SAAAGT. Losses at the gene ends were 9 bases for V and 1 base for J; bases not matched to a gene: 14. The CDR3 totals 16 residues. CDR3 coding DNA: TGTGCCAGACTTCGAGGGGGCGCAGCCCCGAACACTGAAGCTTTCTTT. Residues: CARLRGGAAPNTEAFF.

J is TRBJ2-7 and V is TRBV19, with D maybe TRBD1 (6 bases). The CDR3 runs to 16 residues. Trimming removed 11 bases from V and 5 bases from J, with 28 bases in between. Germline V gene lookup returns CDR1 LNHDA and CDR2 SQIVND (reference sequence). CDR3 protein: CAPRGQRGLRRDEQYF. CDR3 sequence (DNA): TGTGCCCCCCGCGGACAGCGCGGTTTAAGACGAGACGAGCAGTACTTC.

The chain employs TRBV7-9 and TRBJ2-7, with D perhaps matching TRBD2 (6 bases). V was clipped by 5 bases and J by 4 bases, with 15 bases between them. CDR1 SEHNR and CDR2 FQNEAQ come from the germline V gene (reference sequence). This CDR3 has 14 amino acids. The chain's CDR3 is CASSPGDGIYEQYF. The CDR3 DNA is TGTGCCAGCAGCCCGGGGGACGGGATTTACGAGCAGTACTTC.

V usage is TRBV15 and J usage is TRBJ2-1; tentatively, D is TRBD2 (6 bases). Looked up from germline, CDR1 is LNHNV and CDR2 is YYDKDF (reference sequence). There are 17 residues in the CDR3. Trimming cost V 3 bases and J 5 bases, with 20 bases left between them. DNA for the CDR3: TGTGCCACCAGCAGCGGGATAGGCGGGGAGAACCACAATGAGCAGTTCTTC. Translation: CATSSGIGGENHNEQFF.